What follows are 23 T cell receptor beta chains derived from one specimen sequenced in a study of blood T cells in healthy people across ages. A second PCR, run for roughly 6 to 11 cycles, used a sample-barcoded 5' primer plus a J-beta primer mix. Via MiXCR, TCRdb re-called the 5' RACE reads, giving one row per CDR3 protein. This table holds 800,000 or so distinct CDR3 sequences, around 62% found once. The sample consisted of blood. These receptors all come from a man between 25 and 39 years old in good health.

CDR3 in amino acids: CASSVGLAGDGEQYF. In DNA form, the CDR3 reads TGTGCCAGCAGCGTAGGGCTAGCGGGGGATGGCGAGCAGTACTTC. The rearrangement joins TRBV9 to TRBJ2-7; TRBD2 matches at 10 bases. V was clipped by 0 bases and J by 6 bases; unmatched bases: 6. In germline, CDR1 is SGDLS, CDR2 YYNGEE. The CDR3 spans 15 residues.

The count of this clonotype is one. The chain joins TRBV6-1 to TRBJ1-1; D ambiguous. Germline V CDR1 and CDR2: MNHNS, SASEGT. The CDR3 sequence is 15 residues long. Trimming shortened V by 6 bases and J by 4 bases, and 18 bases separated the two germline ends. The CDR3 bases are TGTGCCAGCAGGCCCCAAACGGGGTCGAGCACTGAAGCTTTCTTT. Translated: CASRPQTGSSTEAFF.

The chain has TRBV5-5 and TRBJ2-1, with 7 bases that match TRBD2. Germline assignment: CDR1 SGHKS and CDR2 YYEKEE (reference sequence). The CDR3 loop spans 16 amino acids. Trimming cost V 0 bases and J 7 bases; bases outside gene matches: 10. CDR3 DNA: TGTGCCAGCAGCTTGGATGATAGCGGGCCTCGGAATGAGCAGTTCTTC. Amino acid sequence: CASSLDDSGPRNEQFF.

This clonotype has only one observation. The chain links TRBV9 to TRBJ1-2; D possibly corresponds to TRBD1 (6 bases). This CDR3 comprises 15 residues. CDR1 and CDR2 (germline): SGDLS, YYNGEE. Trimming removed 5 bases from V and 5 bases from J, with 19 bases in between. The CDR3 coding sequence is TGTGCCAGCAGTTCTCGACCCAGGGGTGGATATGGCTACACCTTC. Translated, it gives CASSSRPRGGYGYTF.

CDR3 coding DNA: TGTGCCAGCAGCCAAGATCAGGATTCGCGGCAGTACTTC. Residues: CASSQDQDSRQYF. The genes are TRBV3-1 and TRBJ2-1; D gene ambiguous. The DNA end favors TRBJ2-7, so the J call may be wrong. This CDR3 contains 13 residues. CDR1 and CDR2 (germline): LGHDT, YNNKEL (reference sequence).

The chain recombines TRBV7-3 with TRBJ2-3; TRBD2 matches at 12 bases. The CDR3 totals 14 residues. Germline V gene data show CDR1 as SGHTA and CDR2 as FQGTGA. V was pared by 4 bases and J by 6 bases, with 2 bases of the junction left unmatched. The CDR3 DNA follows: TGTGCCAGCAGCTATACTAGCGGGGGGGATACGCAGTATTTT. It specifies CASSYTSGGDTQYF.

The gene calls are TRBV5-1 and TRBJ1-1, with D uncertain. Germline V gene lookup returns CDR1 SGHRS and CDR2 YFSETQ. Deletions cut 3 bases from V and 1 base from J, with 13 bases between. This CDR3 has 15 residues. CDR3 region: CASSSVPGKNTEAFF. Written as DNA, the CDR3 is TGCGCCAGCAGCTCCGTTCCTGGGAAGAACACTGAAGCTTTCTTT. The full variable domain, rest sourced from reference TRBV5-1 and TRBJ1-1, is KAGVTQTPRYLIKTRGQQVTLSCSPISGHRSVSWYQQTPGQGLQFLFEYFSETQRNKGNFPGRFSGRQFSNSRSEMNVSTLELGDSALYLCASSSVPGKNTEAFFGQGTRLTVV.

The V call is TRBV7-6, the J call TRBJ2-4; TRBD2 aligns across 7 bases. The J call is in doubt because the DNA end fits TRBJ2-7 better. CDR1 is SGHVS and CDR2 is FNYEAQ in the germline V gene. This CDR3 is 17 amino acids long. CDR3 nucleotide sequence: TGTGCCAGCAGCTACCAATCGAGGGACTACAATTACTACGAGCAGTACTTC. Encoded protein: CASSYQSRDYNYYEQYF.

The rearrangement uses TRBV20-1 and TRBJ1-4; the match to TRBD1 covers 9 bases. Germline V CDR1 and CDR2: DFQATT, SNEGSKA (reference sequence). V was clipped by 6 bases and J by 7 bases; unmatched bases: 15. The CDR3 is made up of 16 amino acids. The CDR3 nucleotides are TGCAGTGCAGCGGGGACAGGGCCCCTCGGGGGTGAAAAACTGTTTTTT. It encodes CSAAGTGPLGGEKLFF.

V usage is TRBV24-1 and J usage is TRBJ2-1; a possible D gene is TRBD1 (5 bases). The J call is uncertain, as TRBJ2-7 better fits the DNA end. This CDR3 contains 17 residues. Germline V gives CDR1 KGHDR, CDR2 SFDVKD. CDR3 sequence (DNA): TGTGCCACCAGTGATTCTGGACGGACAAGCTCCTACAATGAGCAGTACTTC. Protein product: CATSDSGRTSSYNEQYF.

This clonotype was seen a handful of times. The rearrangement joins TRBV6-4 to TRBJ2-3, with 9 bases identical to TRBD1. CDR1 is MRHNA, CDR2 SNTAGT, per germline. The CDR3 loop spans 16 amino acids. Trimming at V came to 5 bases and at J to 5 bases, leaving 11 bases not matched to a gene. The CDR3 bases are TGTGCCAGCAGTCCCACTCGGGGACAGGGAAGAGATACGCAGTATTTT. Translated: CASSPTRGQGRDTQYF.

V is TRBV7-2 and J is TRBJ2-3; 7 nucleotides align to TRBD2. CDR3 length: 14 residues. CDR1 and CDR2 from the germline V gene are SGHTA and FQGNSA. V was clipped by 4 bases and J by 2 bases; unmatched bases: 3. In DNA, the CDR3 is TGTGCCAGCAGCTCCCAGCGGGACACAGATACGCAGTATTTT. Its translation is CASSSQRDTDTQYF.

V and J are TRBV7-2 and TRBJ2-1, with 11 bases identical to TRBD1. The J segment lost 10 bases and the V segment lost 3 bases, leaving 8 bases of the junction unmatched. The germline CDR1 and CDR2 sequences are SGHTA and FQGNSA. This CDR3 comprises 15 residues. CDR3 DNA: TGTGCCAGCAGCTTGGGAGGACAGGGGGCGGAAGAGCAGTTCTTC. Its translation: CASSLGGQGAEEQFF.

The rearrangement joins TRBV13 to TRBJ1-1; no definite D call. This CDR3 comprises 15 residues. The V and J ends lost 6 bases and 5 bases respectively, with 19 bases between them. Germline CDR1 PRHDT, CDR2 FYEKMQ (reference sequence). CDR3 residues: CASRRDDKVFTEAFF. DNA for the CDR3: TGTGCCAGCAGAAGGGATGATAAGGTATTTACTGAAGCTTTCTTT.

The chain recombines TRBV7-9 with TRBJ1-2; D not certain. Trimming stripped 6 bases from V and 6 bases from J, with 14 bases between. The CDR3 is 13 residues long. The germline V gene has CDR1 SEHNR and CDR2 FQNEAQ (reference sequence). The CDR3, as DNA: TGTGCCAGCAGTGAGCGAGGATTCGATGGCTACACCTTC. This sequence encodes CASSERGFDGYTF.

A few counts support this clonotype. The gene calls are TRBV7-6 and TRBJ1-5, with 9 bases identical to TRBD1. CDR3 size: 14 residues. V shed 8 bases and J 5 bases; nucleotides not matched to a gene: 7. Germline V CDR1 and CDR2: SGHVS, FNYEAQ. The CDR3: CASRTGVDHQPQHF. The CDR3 bases are TGTGCCAGCCGGACAGGGGTTGATCATCAGCCCCAGCATTTT.

This clonotype has more than one count but fewer than ten. The V call is TRBV6-5, the J call TRBJ2-1, with D hard to call. This CDR3 has 13 amino acids. Trimming stripped 4 bases from V and 6 bases from J, with 10 bases between. CDR1 is MNHEY and CDR2 is SVGAGI in the germline V gene. The CDR3 region is CASSSSSVNEQFF. Written as DNA, the CDR3 is TGTGCCAGCAGTTCCTCCAGCGTCAATGAGCAGTTCTTC.

The chain uses TRBV11-2 and TRBJ2-1, with 7 bases lining up with TRBD1. CDR3 length: 16 amino acids. V shed 5 bases, J shed 2 bases, and the junction held 9 bases outside the gene matches. Germline assignment: CDR1 SGHAT and CDR2 FQNNGV. The chain's CDR3 is CASSPGQQFTYNEQFF. Written as DNA, the CDR3 is TGTGCCAGCAGCCCGGGACAGCAATTCACCTACAATGAGCAGTTCTTC.

This clonotype was recorded a few times. V gene TRBV4-2 combines with J gene TRBJ1-2, with TRBD1 matching over 9 bases. Germline V gene data show CDR1 as LGHNA and CDR2 as YNFKEQ. Trimming at V came to 4 bases and at J to 4 bases, leaving 7 bases not matched to a gene. The CDR3 runs 15 residues. Here the CDR3 reads CASSREIQGAYGYTF. The CDR3, as DNA: TGTGCCAGCAGCCGAGAAATACAGGGGGCCTATGGCTACACCTTC.

This clonotype appeared a few times. A much bigger clone sits one base away, suggesting this may be a read error. This rearrangement joins TRBV5-1 to TRBJ2-6; D is possibly TRBD2 (6 bases). The ends were cut back, 4 bases at V and 1 base at J, with 21 bases in the middle. The germline gives CDR1 SGHRS, CDR2 YFSETQ. This CDR3 region has 19 residues. The CDR3 here is CASSPTLTLAGSGANVLTF. The DNA of the CDR3 is TGCGCCAGCAGCCCAACTCTTACCCTCGCGGGGTCTGGGGCCAACGTCCTGACTTTC.

This clonotype came up a few times. The CDR3 loop reads CASSVEGLQETQYF. In DNA, the CDR3 is TGTGCCAGCAGCGTAGAGGGACTACAAGAGACCCAGTACTTC. This rearrangement joins TRBV9 to TRBJ2-5; 7 positions match TRBD2. The CDR3 loop spans 14 amino acids. Germline lookup yields CDR1 SGDLS and CDR2 YYNGEE. V lost 0 bases to trimming and J lost 2 bases; unmatched junction nucleotides: 1.

The chain uses TRBV15 and TRBJ2-5; D call uncertain. CDR1 is LNHNV and CDR2 is YYDKDF in the germline V gene (reference sequence). The V end lost 0 bases, the J end lost 5 bases, and 25 bases lay between the germline ends. The CDR3 is made up of 19 amino acids. CDR3 protein: CATSRDLFQENLPQETQYF. The DNA for the CDR3 is TGTGCCACCAGCAGAGATCTATTCCAAGAAAACTTGCCCCAGGAGACCCAGTACTTC.

This clonotype has a handful of counts. This chain connects TRBV12-3 or TRBV12-4 to TRBJ2-7; 7 positions match TRBD2. V shed 8 bases, J shed 2 bases, and the junction held 12 bases outside the gene matches. The CDR3 covers 15 residues. CDR3 coding DNA: TGTGCCAGCGCATTGGCAGCGGGGATCGCCTACGAGCAGTACTTC. Translated, it gives CASALAAGIAYEQYF.